The clone carrying this T cell receptor beta chain was recorded at least ten times. Its specificity is not known. A second PCR of roughly 7 to 11 cycles used a sample-barcoded 5' primer and a J-beta primer mix. Each TCR beta cDNA got a 12-nucleotide random molecular identifier. TCRdb fed the 5' RACE reads into MiXCR, producing one record per CDR3 protein. The table has 1.5 million to 2 million distinct CDR3 sequences, roughly 27% seen once. This sample stems from a study of blood T cells in healthy people across ages. The CDR3 loop spans 11 amino acids. Trimming took 6 bases from V and 11 from J, leaving 16 bases between them. Germline CDR1 and CDR2: SQVTM and ANQGSEA. Per sample, extraction of total RNA gave at least 6 micrograms in every case. Points from the study as a whole: Versus aged donors, long-lived donors had higher diversity and more naive CD4+ cells.

Sequencing input: blood. J is TRBJ2-5 and V is TRBV29-1, with TRBD2 as a possible D gene (5 bases). This receptor was obtained from a woman in her thirties in good health. The CDR3 here is CSVGIPNEQYF. In DNA, the CDR3 is TGCAGCGTCGGGATCCCTAATGAGCAGTACTTC.